The present entry profiles one T cell receptor (beta chain) with its context. Its antigen remains unknown. The sample is drawn from a study of vaccination and CD4 T cells after COVID-19. The junction had 4 bases not matched to a gene; V was cut back by 0 bases and J by 4 bases. The CDR3 runs 15 residues. Specified treatment: roughly 11-day PBMC culture with coronavirus spike peptide pools or control peptides (ViraFEST assay). CD4+ T lymphocytes from the unexposed donor were collected before the COVID-19 pandemic (2011-2018). The Oncomine TCR Beta short-read assay was applied to DNA of cultured CD4+ T cells. TCRdb re-analysed the PCR reads in MiXCR, keeping a single row per CDR3 protein. The table has about 2,700 distinct CDR3 sequences, roughly two fifths seen once.

The chain combines TRBV12-3 or TRBV12-4 with TRBJ1-2; 8 nucleotides agree with TRBD1. What was sequenced was CD4+ T cells from blood, cultured in vitro. This sequence originates from a human donor in good health. In DNA, the CDR3 is TGTGCCAGCAGTTTAGCGACAGGGGTTGTCTATGGCTACACCTTC. The encoded protein is CASSLATGVVYGYTF.